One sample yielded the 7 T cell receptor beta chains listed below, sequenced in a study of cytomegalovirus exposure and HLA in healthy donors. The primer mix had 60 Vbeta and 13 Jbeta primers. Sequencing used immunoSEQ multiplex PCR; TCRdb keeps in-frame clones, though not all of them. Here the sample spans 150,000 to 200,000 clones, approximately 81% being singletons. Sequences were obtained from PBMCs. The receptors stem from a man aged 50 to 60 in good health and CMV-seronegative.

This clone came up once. CDR3 protein: CATSRGEEIDTQYF. In nucleotides, the CDR3 is TGTGCCACCAGCAGAGGAGAGGAAATTGATACGCAGTATTTT. The chain links TRBV15 to TRBJ2-3; D uncertain. With 1 base removed from V and 6 bases from J, the gap between germline ends came to 11 bases. Germline V gives CDR1 LNHNV, CDR2 YYDKDF (reference sequence). This CDR3 is 14 amino acids long.

CDR3 loop: CASSPPGASGGREQYF. The CDR3 nucleotides read TGTGCCAGCAGCCCCCCGGGGGCTAGCGGGGGAAGGGAGCAGTACTTC. V is TRBV13 and J is TRBJ2-7, with 10 bases fitting TRBD2. CDR3 length equals 16 residues. J gave up 7 bases and V 5 bases, and 14 bases lay outside the gene matches. Germline lookup yields CDR1 PRHDT and CDR2 FYEKMQ (reference sequence).

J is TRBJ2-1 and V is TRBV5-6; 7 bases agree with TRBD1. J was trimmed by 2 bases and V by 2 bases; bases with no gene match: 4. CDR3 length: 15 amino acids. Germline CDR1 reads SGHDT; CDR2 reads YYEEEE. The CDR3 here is CASSLTGETYNEQFF. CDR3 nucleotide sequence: TGTGCCAGCAGCTTAACAGGGGAGACCTACAATGAGCAGTTCTTC.

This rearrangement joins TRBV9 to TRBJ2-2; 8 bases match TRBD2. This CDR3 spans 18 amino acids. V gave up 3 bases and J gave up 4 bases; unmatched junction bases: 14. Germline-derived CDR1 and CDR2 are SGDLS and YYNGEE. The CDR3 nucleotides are TGTGCCAGCAGCGCTTTCCTCGGGGGGGGCGTCGGCACCGGGGAGCTGTTTTTT. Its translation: CASSAFLGGGVGTGELFF.

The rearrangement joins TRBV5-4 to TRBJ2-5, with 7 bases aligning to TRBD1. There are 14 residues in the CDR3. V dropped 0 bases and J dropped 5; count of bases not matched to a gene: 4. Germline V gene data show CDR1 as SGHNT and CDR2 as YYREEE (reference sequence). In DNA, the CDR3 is TGTGCCAGCAGCTTGGTGGGGACAGCGGAGACCCAGTACTTC. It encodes CASSLVGTAETQYF.

The CDR3 reads CAWSHRGRHLGGYTF. CDR3 DNA: TGTGCCTGGAGTCACAGGGGGCGCCATTTGGGTGGCTACACCTTC. This rearrangement joins TRBV30 to TRBJ1-2; 9 positions match TRBD1. CDR1 and CDR2 from the germline V gene are GTSNPN and SVGIG (reference sequence). This CDR3 is built from 15 residues. The junction had 11 bases not matched to a gene; V was cut back by 2 bases and J by 7 bases.

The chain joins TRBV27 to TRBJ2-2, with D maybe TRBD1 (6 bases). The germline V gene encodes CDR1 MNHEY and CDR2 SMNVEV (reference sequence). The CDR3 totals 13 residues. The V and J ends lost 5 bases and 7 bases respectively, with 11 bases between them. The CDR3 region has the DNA TGTGCCAGCAGTCCTCAGGGGATCGGGGAGCTGTTTTTT. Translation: CASSPQGIGELFF.